These 2 T cell receptor beta chains share one sample of origin, sequenced in a study of technical replicates of blood from a few donors. Assay: immunoSEQ multiplex PCR; the TCRdb copy retains only in-frame clones and omits some. The table records tens of thousands of clones, roughly 84% of them present only once. Material: PBMCs. These receptors originate from a human donor in good health. Some clones in this sample may be carry-over from other donors' samples.

This sequence joins TRBV9 and TRBJ2-1; D is possibly TRBD2 (7 bases). Germline CDR1 and CDR2: SGDLS and YYNGEE. The CDR3 length is 18 residues. Deletions cut 4 bases from V and 1 base from J, with 21 bases between. Written as DNA, the CDR3 is TGTGCCAGCAGCACAACAGTGGGGGGGGGCGGTTCCTACAATGAGCAGTTCTTC. Translation: CASSTTVGGGGSYNEQFF.

The genes are TRBV11-2 and TRBJ1-2, with 7 bases aligning to TRBD1. This CDR3 comprises 15 residues. From germline, CDR1 is SGHAT and CDR2 FQNNGV. The J segment lost 2 bases and the V segment lost 5 bases, leaving 8 bases of the junction unmatched. In DNA form, the CDR3 reads TGTGCCAGCAGCCATTTCGACAGGGAAAACTATGGCTACACCTTC. Translation: CASSHFDRENYGYTF.